A single sample is the source of the 30 T cell receptor beta chains below, sequenced in a study of blood T cell repertoires in COVID-19. The assay was immunoSEQ multiplex PCR, and TCRdb's table has in-frame clones only and misses some. Among tens of thousands of clones listed, about 80% were seen once. The sample was peripheral blood. The receptors derive from a human donor in a cohort sampled during active COVID-19.

The chain carries TRBV25-1 and TRBJ2-1, with a tentative D call TRBD1 (5 bases). Germline CDR1 MGHDK, CDR2 SYGVNS. The CDR3 has 15 residues. The ends were cut back, 0 bases at V and 5 bases at J, with 11 bases in the middle. This chain's CDR3 is CASSEYTGRNNEQFF. DNA of the CDR3: TGTGCCAGCAGTGAATACACAGGCAGGAACAATGAGCAGTTCTTC.

V is TRBV6-1 and J is TRBJ1-5, with TRBD1 matching 9 bases. Trimming at V came to 2 bases and at J to 6 bases, leaving 5 bases not matched to a gene. The CDR3 loop spans 15 amino acids. Germline-derived CDR1 and CDR2 are MNHNS and SASEGT. CDR3 in DNA: TGTGCCAGCAGTGAAAGGGGGACAGGGATTCAGCCCCAGCATTTT. This codes for CASSERGTGIQPQHF.

The count of this clone is one. Other DNA sequences of this sample code for an identical CDR3. The chain employs TRBV11-3 and TRBJ2-5; TRBD2 is a possible D gene (5 bases). Germline assignment: CDR1 SGHNT and CDR2 YENEEA. The CDR3 contains 14 residues. V lost 2 bases to trimming and J lost 2 bases, with 9 bases between them. The CDR3 sequence: CASSLTGSQETQYF. In nucleotides, the CDR3 is TGTGCCAGCAGCTTAACGGGATCACAAGAGACCCAGTACTTC. Combining the CDR3 with reference TRBV11-3 and TRBJ2-5 gives the whole variable domain EAGVVQSPRYKIIEKKQPVAFWCNPISGHNTLYWYLQNLGQGPELLIRYENEEAVDDSQLPKDRFSAERLKGVDSTLKIQPAELGDSAVYLCASSLTGSQETQYFGPGTRLLVL.

The rearrangement uses TRBV19 and TRBJ2-2, with TRBD1 matching 9 bases. CDR3 length: 14 residues. Looked up from germline, CDR1 is LNHDA and CDR2 is SQIVND (reference sequence). J was trimmed by 5 bases and V by 10 bases; bases with no gene match: 8. CDR3 loop: CATLGQGLTGELFF. The CDR3 DNA reads as TGTGCCACCCTAGGACAGGGGCTAACCGGGGAGCTGTTTTTT.

This chain joins TRBV5-5 and TRBJ1-1; TRBD1 matches at 7 bases. The J segment lost 0 bases and the V segment lost 0 bases, leaving 5 bases of the junction unmatched. The CDR3 is 16 residues long. CDR1 SGHKS and CDR2 YYEKEE come from the germline V gene (reference sequence). Here the CDR3 DNA reads TGTGCCAGCAGCTTGGGAGTGGGGACAGTGAACACTGAAGCTTTCTTT. This codes for CASSLGVGTVNTEAFF.

The V gene is TRBV18, the J gene TRBJ2-5; D gene uncertain. V gave up 4 bases and J gave up 1 base, with 4 bases separating them. This CDR3 spans 12 amino acids. The V gene's germline CDR1 is KGHSH and CDR2 LQKENI. The CDR3 loop is CASSRAQETQYF. As DNA, the CDR3 is TGTGCCAGCTCACGGGCCCAAGAGACCCAGTACTTC.

The chain recombines TRBV7-6 with TRBJ1-1, with TRBD1 matching 7 bases. CDR1 and CDR2 (germline): SGHVS, FNYEAQ. The CDR3 contains 17 residues. The trim removed 0 bases at V and 2 bases at J, leaving 9 bases unmatched. This CDR3 is CASSLAPQGSRNTEAFF. CDR3 nucleotide sequence: TGTGCCAGCAGCTTAGCCCCACAGGGGTCGCGAAACACTGAAGCTTTCTTT.

The chain employs TRBV11-3 and TRBJ2-7; D is possibly TRBD1 (5 bases). The germline gives CDR1 SGHNT, CDR2 YENEEA. V lost 9 bases and J lost 0, with 15 bases in between. The length of the CDR3 is 14 residues. CDR3: CARGGRANSYEQYF. The CDR3, as DNA: TGTGCCAGGGGTGGCAGGGCTAACTCCTACGAGCAGTACTTC.

In the case of this clone: A read error may account for a junction end that differs from germline. The V call is TRBV5-6, the J call TRBJ2-7, with TRBD1 matching 10 bases. The CDR3 extends over 13 amino acids. CDR1 is SGHDT and CDR2 is YYEEEE in the germline V gene. The CDR3 DNA reads TGTGCCAGCAGCTTAGGGACAGGGGTCCCTTCGGATTTC. Its protein is CASSLGTGVPSDF.

This clone showed up just once. The gene calls are TRBV7-8 and TRBJ1-1, with D unresolved. Germline CDR1 is SGHVS and CDR2 is FQNEAQ. This CDR3 is 16 amino acids long. Deletions cut 2 bases from V and 1 base from J, with 14 bases between. This CDR3 is CASSLLRQASNTEAFF. The DNA of the CDR3 is TGTGCCAGCAGCTTACTTCGTCAGGCCTCGAACACTGAAGCTTTCTTT.

The chain has TRBV7-9 and TRBJ2-1; D is unclear. Germline V gene sequence: CDR1 SEHNR, CDR2 FQNEAQ (reference sequence). The CDR3 has 16 amino acids. Trimming took off 5 bases at V and 2 bases at J, with 16 bases between the two ends. CDR3 DNA: TGTGCCAGCAGCCGCGACTCCCTAAACCCCTACAATGAGCAGTTCTTC. Translating gives CASSRDSLNPYNEQFF.

The genes are TRBV6-5 and TRBJ2-3; 7 nucleotides align to TRBD2. CDR3 size: 16 residues. From germline, CDR1 is MNHEY and CDR2 SVGAGI. V was clipped by 4 bases and J by 0 bases; unmatched bases: 7. CDR3: CASSLLWTSSTDTQYF. DNA of the CDR3: TGTGCCAGCAGTTTGCTGTGGACTAGTAGCACAGATACGCAGTATTTT.

This chain uses TRBV21-1 with TRBJ2-7; the D call TRBD1 from the table was never checked on the DNA. TRBV21-1 is deemed a pseudogene. This CDR3 region has 16 residues. The CDR3 loop is CASSKGGGTGSHEQYF. The CDR3 nucleotides are TGTGCCAGCAGCAAAGGTGGGGGGACAGGGAGCCACGAGCAGTACTTC.

The rearrangement uses TRBV18 and TRBJ2-1, with 12 bases that match TRBD2. V dropped 5 bases and J dropped 5; count of bases not matched to a gene: 7. This CDR3 is 16 amino acids long. Per the germline V gene, CDR1 is KGHSH and CDR2 is LQKENI. CDR3 region: CASSSLAGGPHNEQFF. CDR3 nucleotides: TGTGCCAGCTCATCCCTAGCGGGGGGGCCCCACAATGAGCAGTTCTTC.

The chain recombines TRBV9 with TRBJ2-5; maybe TRBD1 (6 bases). There are 14 residues in the CDR3. Germline CDR1 and CDR2: SGDLS and YYNGEE. Trimming cost V 1 base and J 2 bases, with 9 bases left between them. CDR3 residues: CASSVWGRQETQYF. CDR3 nucleotides: TGTGCCAGCAGCGTATGGGGGCGACAAGAGACCCAGTACTTC. Using reference TRBV9 and TRBJ2-5 for the parts outside the CDR3, the full variable domain is DSGVTQTPKHLITATGQRVTLRCSPRSGDLSVYWYQQSLDQGLQFLIQYYNGEERAKGNILERFSAQQFPDLHSELNLSSLELGDSALYFCASSVWGRQETQYFGPGTRLLVL.

The V call is TRBV9, the J call TRBJ2-5, with TRBD1 as a possible D gene (6 bases). Germline CDR1 reads SGDLS; CDR2 reads YYNGEE. The CDR3 spans 14 residues. V was shortened by 4 bases and J by 2 bases, with 12 bases between the two germline ends. The DNA of the CDR3 is TGTGCCAGCAGCCCAGGGGCAGTACAAGAGACCCAGTACTTC. Encoded protein: CASSPGAVQETQYF.

The chain is built from TRBV15 and TRBJ1-4, with 7 bases fitting TRBD1. The CDR3 loop spans 17 amino acids. Looked up from germline, CDR1 is LNHNV and CDR2 is YYDKDF (reference sequence). The V segment lost 0 bases and the J segment 8 bases; nucleotides outside the gene matches: 12. The CDR3 protein is CATSRDPTDREKEKLFF. CDR3 sequence (DNA): TGTGCCACCAGCAGAGACCCGACAGACAGGGAAAAGGAAAAACTGTTTTTT. The full variable domain, its missing parts supplied by reference TRBV15 and TRBJ1-4, is DAMVIQNPRYQVTQFGKPVTLSCSQTLNHNVMYWYQQKSSQAPKLLFHYYDKDFNNEADTPDNFQSRRPNTSFCFLDIRSPGLGDTAMYLCATSRDPTDREKEKLFFGSGTQLSVL.

A few counts support this clone. The rearrangement joins TRBV6-5 to TRBJ2-7; 7 bases align to TRBD1. After removal of 0 bases from V and 4 bases from J, the junction contained 6 bases not matched to a gene. Germline CDR1 MNHEY, CDR2 SVGAGI. This CDR3 is built from 15 residues. In DNA form, the CDR3 reads TGTGCCAGCAGTTACTCGAAACAGGGGCCATACGAGCAGTACTTC. Amino acid sequence: CASSYSKQGPYEQYF.

The chain links TRBV9 to TRBJ2-1; 9 bases are shared with TRBD2. The CDR3 runs 16 residues. Losses at the gene ends were 0 bases for V and 4 bases for J; bases not matched to a gene: 5. Per the germline V gene, CDR1 is SGDLS and CDR2 is YYNGEE. CDR3 in DNA: TGTGCCAGCAGCGTAGGGGCTAGCGGGGCGTACAATGAGCAGTTCTTC. Protein: CASSVGASGAYNEQFF.

The chain links TRBV2 to TRBJ1-6; D is unclear. The CDR3 extends over 14 amino acids. V was shortened by 6 bases and J by 5 bases, with 11 bases between the two germline ends. CDR1 is SNHLY, CDR2 FYNNEI, per germline. CDR3 bases: TGTGCCAGCAGCCACGGTAGAGATAATTCACCCCTCCACTTT. It is translated as CASSHGRDNSPLHF. Looking up the rest from reference TRBV2 and TRBJ1-6 gives the full variable domain: EPEVTQTPSHQVTQMGQEVILRCVPISNHLYFYWYRQILGQKVEFLVSFYNNEISEKSEIFDDQFSVERPDGSNFTLKIRSTKLEDSAMYFCASSHGRDNSPLHFGNGTRLTVT.

This chain uses TRBV5-5 with TRBJ2-4; D remains ambiguous. Trimming took off 0 bases at V and 1 base at J, with 11 bases between the two ends. The CDR3 has 16 amino acids. The germline CDR1 and CDR2 sequences are SGHKS and YYEKEE (reference sequence). The CDR3 nucleotides are TGTGCCAGCAGCTTGGAGCCAGCGCGGGCCAAAAACATTCAGTACTTC. Its translation: CASSLEPARAKNIQYF.

The V call is TRBV28, the J call TRBJ1-5; maybe TRBD1 (6 bases). The CDR3 is 16 amino acids. The germline CDR1 and CDR2 sequences are MDHEN and SYDVKM. V shed 6 bases and J shed 1 base, with 16 bases lying between them. In nucleotides, the CDR3 is TGTGCCAGCAGCCTTCCACAGGGTTCAAGCAATCAGCCCCAGCATTTT. It yields the protein CASSLPQGSSNQPQHF.

The gene calls are TRBV4-3 and TRBJ1-3; D is perhaps TRBD1 (5 bases). With 2 bases removed from V and 2 bases from J, the gap between germline ends came to 13 bases. Germline V gives CDR1 LGHNA, CDR2 YSLEER. The CDR3 extends over 16 amino acids. CDR3 sequence: CASSQTVDSPGNTIYF. The DNA of the CDR3 is TGCGCCAGCAGCCAAACCGTTGACAGTCCTGGAAACACCATATATTTT.

The sample holds one count of this clone. The rearrangement links TRBV20-1 to TRBJ1-6, with D hard to call. From germline, CDR1 is DFQATT and CDR2 SNEGSKA (reference sequence). There are 9 residues in the CDR3. The CDR3 spells CLWNSPLHF. The CDR3 DNA reads as TGCCTATGGAATTCACCCCTCCACTTT.

CDR3 residues: CASSFGTGHPYEQYF. DNA for the CDR3: TGTGCCAGCAGCTTTGGGACAGGGCACCCCTACGAGCAGTACTTC. V gene TRBV11-3 combines with J gene TRBJ2-7, with 9 bases lining up with TRBD1. CDR1 is SGHNT and CDR2 is YENEEA in the germline V gene. V shed 3 bases and J 2 bases; nucleotides not matched to a gene: 5. The CDR3 has 15 amino acids.

This clone was found once. The rearrangement joins TRBV5-1 to TRBJ1-5; TRBD1 matches at 10 bases. Germline CDR1 SGHRS, CDR2 YFSETQ. The CDR3 is made up of 16 amino acids. The ends lost 4 bases at V and 0 bases at J; junction bases unmatched: 4. CDR3 nucleotides: TGCGCCAGCAGCCCAGGGACAGGGGTTAGCAATCAGCCCCAGCATTTT. It is translated as CASSPGTGVSNQPQHF.

The count of this clone is one. The chain joins TRBV6-6 to TRBJ2-3, with 7 bases that match TRBD1. This CDR3 comprises 14 residues. V shed 4 bases and J 4 bases; nucleotides not matched to a gene: 5. The germline gives CDR1 MNHNY, CDR2 SVGAGI (reference sequence). The CDR3 protein is CASSFRGIADTQYF. CDR3 bases: TGTGCCAGCAGTTTCAGGGGGATCGCAGATACGCAGTATTTT.

The V and J genes are TRBV5-4 and TRBJ2-5; tentatively, D is TRBD2 (5 bases). Germline V gene sequence: CDR1 SGHNT, CDR2 YYREEE (reference sequence). This CDR3 comprises 12 residues. The V and J ends lost 2 bases and 5 bases respectively, with 7 bases between them. CDR3 nucleotide sequence: TGTGCCAGCAGCTTCCCGGGGGAGACCCAGTACTTC. This codes for CASSFPGETQYF.

This chain links TRBV5-1 with TRBJ2-3; D is uncertain. The CDR3 has 13 amino acids. Trimming removed 3 bases at V and 3 bases at J, with 8 bases between. The germline CDR1 and CDR2 sequences are SGHRS and YFSETQ. The CDR3 sequence: CASSSPVTDTQYF. The CDR3 DNA is TGCGCCAGCAGCTCTCCTGTGACAGATACGCAGTATTTT.

V is TRBV4-3 and J is TRBJ1-3; unclear D gene. CDR1 is LGHNA, CDR2 YSLEER, per germline. V lost 2 bases to trimming and J lost 0 bases, with 11 bases between them. The CDR3 runs to 16 residues. The CDR3 coding sequence is TGCGCCAGCAGCCAACGGCTGGGCCGCTCTGGAAACACCATATATTTT. It codes for CASSQRLGRSGNTIYF.